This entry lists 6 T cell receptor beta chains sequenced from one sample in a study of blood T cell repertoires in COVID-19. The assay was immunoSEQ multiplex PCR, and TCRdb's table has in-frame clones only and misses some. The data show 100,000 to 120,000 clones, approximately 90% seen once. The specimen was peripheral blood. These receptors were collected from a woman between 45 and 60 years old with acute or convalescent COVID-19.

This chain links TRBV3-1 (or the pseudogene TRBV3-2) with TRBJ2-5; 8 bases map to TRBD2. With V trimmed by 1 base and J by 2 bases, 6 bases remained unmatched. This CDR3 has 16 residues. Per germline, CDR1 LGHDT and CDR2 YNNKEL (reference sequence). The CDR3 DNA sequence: TGTGCCAGCAGCCAAGTCGGTAGCGGGACACAAGAGACCCAGTACTTC. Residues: CASSQVGSGTQETQYF.

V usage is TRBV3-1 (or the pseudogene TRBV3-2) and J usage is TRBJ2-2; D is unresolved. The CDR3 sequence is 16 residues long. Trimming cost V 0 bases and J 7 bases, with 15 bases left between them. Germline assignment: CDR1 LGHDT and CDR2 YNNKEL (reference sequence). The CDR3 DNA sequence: TGTGCCAGCAGCCAAGATGGAGCAGCTGGCGGCGGGGAGCTGTTTTTT. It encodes CASSQDGAAGGGELFF.

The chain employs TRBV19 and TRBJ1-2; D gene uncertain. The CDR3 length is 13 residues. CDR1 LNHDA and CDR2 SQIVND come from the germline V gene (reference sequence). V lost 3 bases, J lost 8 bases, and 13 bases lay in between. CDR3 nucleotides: TGTGCCAGTAGTATCGGCTACTTGGAGGGCTACACCTTC. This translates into CASSIGYLEGYTF.

The CDR3 region is CASSEMATGGTIYF. The CDR3 DNA reads as TGTGCCAGCAGTGAAATGGCCACCGGAGGCACCATATATTTT. V usage is TRBV6-1 and J usage is TRBJ1-3; no definite D call. Trimming stripped 2 bases from V and 9 bases from J, with 14 bases between. CDR1 is MNHNS and CDR2 is SASEGT in the germline V gene. The CDR3 consists of 14 residues.

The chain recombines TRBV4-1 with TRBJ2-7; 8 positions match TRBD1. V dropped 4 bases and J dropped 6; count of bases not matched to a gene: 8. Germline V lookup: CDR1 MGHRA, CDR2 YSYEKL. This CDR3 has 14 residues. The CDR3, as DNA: TGCGCCAGCAGCCCACAGGGGGACGAGGGCGAGCAGTACTTC. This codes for CASSPQGDEGEQYF.

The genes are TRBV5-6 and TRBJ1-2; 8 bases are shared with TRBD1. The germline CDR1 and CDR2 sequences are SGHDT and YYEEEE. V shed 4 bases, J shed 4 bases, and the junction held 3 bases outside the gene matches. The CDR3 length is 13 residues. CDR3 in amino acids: CASSRDRLYGYTF. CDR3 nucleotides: TGTGCCAGCAGCCGGGACAGGCTCTATGGCTACACCTTC. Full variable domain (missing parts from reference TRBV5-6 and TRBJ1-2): DAGVTQSPTHLIKTRGQQVTLRCSPKSGHDTVSWYQQALGQGPQFIFQYYEEEERQRGNFPDRFSGHQFPNYSSELNVNALLLGDSALYLCASSRDRLYGYTFGSGTRLTVV.